This is a list of T cell receptor beta chains from one sample in a study of breast tumors, draining lymph nodes, adjacent tissues. A single record per CDR3 protein comes from TCRdb applying MiXCR to the multiplex PCR reads. The table includes fewer than 200,000 distinct CDR3 sequences, roughly 30% detected once. The specimen was axillary lymph node tissue. These receptors all come from a female donor with breast cancer. Some clones in this sample may be carry-over from other donors' samples. CDR3s include the opening cysteine and the closing phenylalanine or tryptophan. A D gene is named only where the DNA matches it firmly. Some rows have no size entry. The others give once, few or many, or a class for an expanded clone.

17,TRBJ2-3,many,TRBD2,TRBV7-2,CASSFRGLAGDPDTQYF,TGTGCCAGCAGCTTCCGTGGACTAGCGGGAGACCCAGATACGCAGTATTTT
15,TRBJ2-1,many,TRBD2,TRBV9,CASSATSGVLDEQFF,TGTGCCAGCAGCGCGACTAGCGGGGTCTTAGATGAGCAGTTCTTC
12,TRBJ1-1,.,.,TRBV7-2,CASSLGGSEAFF,TGTGCCAGCAGCTTAGGGGGATCTGAAGCTTTCTTT
16,TRBJ1-1,.,.,TRBV20-1,CSARRGAAALNTEAFF,TGCAGTGCTAGACGGGGAGCAGCGGCCCTGAACACTGAAGCTTTCTTT
13,TRBJ2-2,.,TRBD2,TRBV9,CVSSVGGRGELFF,TGTGTCAGCAGCGTCGGCGGGAGAGGGGAGCTGTTTTTT
17,TRBJ1-4,many,.,TRBV12-3/TRBV12-4,CASSFVPTLGAAEKLFF,TGTGCCAGCAGTTTTGTACCCACCCTCGGGGCAGCTGAAAAACTGTTTTTT
15,TRBJ2-3,.,TRBD2,TRBV7-3,CASSRTSGPYNEQYF,TGTGCCAGCAGCCGGACTAGCGGACCATACAATGAGCAGTATTTT
11,TRBJ2-1,many,TRBD2,TRBV12-3/TRBV12-4,CASSSGGRSFF,TGTGCCAGCAGCTCAGGCGGGAGGTCGTTCTTC
14,TRBJ1-1,once,.,TRBV12-3/TRBV12-4,CASSQKGRRTEAFF,TGTGCCAGCAGCCAGAAAGGGCGACGGACTGAAGCTTTCTTT
16,TRBJ2-7,many,TRBD2,TRBV18,CASSPLVMGGTYEQYF,TGTGCCAGCTCACCACTCGTGATGGGGGGGACCTACGAGCAGTACTTC
15,TRBJ1-2,many,TRBD1,TRBV19,CASSKESQGARGYTF,TGTGCCAGTAGTAAAGAATCACAGGGGGCGCGGGGCTACACCTTC
15,TRBJ1-6,many,TRBD1,TRBV20-1,CSARDPGQGNSPLHF,TGCAGTGCTAGGGATCCAGGACAGGGAAATTCACCCCTCCACTTT
16,TRBJ1-4,.,.,TRBV27,CASSLSPTGRNEKLFF,TGTGCCAGCAGTTTATCCCCGACAGGTCGTAATGAAAAACTGTTTTTT
16,TRBJ2-1,many,TRBD2,TRBV5-1,CASSFGGGGAINEQFF,TGCGCCAGCAGCTTCGGTGGCGGGGGGGCGATCAATGAGCAGTTCTTC
15,TRBJ1-2,.,.,TRBV7-8,CASSLMGGSNYGYPF,TGTGCCAGCAGCTTAATGGGGGGGAGTAACTATGGCTACCCCTTC
14,TRBJ1-2,many,.,TRBV20-1,CSAQPGRRPYGYTF,TGCAGTGCCCAACCGGGACGAAGGCCCTATGGCTACACCTTC
14,TRBJ2-7,few,.,TRBV6-5,CASSHQQATTEQYF,TGTGCCAGCAGTCACCAACAGGCCACCACCGAGCAGTACTTC
19,TRBJ2-7,many,TRBD2,TRBV11-2,CASSLDRLLARENMYEQYF,TGTGCCAGCAGCTTAGATCGGTTACTAGCGCGGGAGAATATGTACGAGCAGTACTTC
17,TRBJ2-1,many,TRBD2,TRBV19,CASSILRERGSSNEQFF,TGTGCCAGTAGTATTCTCCGGGAGCGGGGCTCCTCAAATGAGCAGTTCTTC
14,TRBJ2-7,many,TRBD2,TRBV6-6,CASKWTSGSYEQYF,TGTGCCAGCAAATGGACTAGCGGGTCCTACGAGCAGTACTTC
15,TRBJ2-3,many,TRBD2,TRBV9,CASSLSGWRGDTQYF,TGTGCCAGCAGCCTTAGCGGGTGGAGAGGAGATACGCAGTATTTT
16,TRBJ2-7,.,TRBD1,TRBV6-6,CVSTHRGDLSEGEQYF,TGTGTCAGCACCCACAGGGGAGACCTGTCCGAGGGGGAGCAGTACTTC
13,TRBJ2-5,many,.,TRBV30,CAWSGGTGETQYF,TGTGCCTGGAGTGGTGGGACTGGAGAGACCCAGTACTTC
16,TRBJ2-1,many,TRBD2,TRBV20-1,CSARVSSGVGYNEQFF,TGCAGTGCTAGAGTTTCTAGCGGGGTCGGGTACAATGAGCAGTTCTTC
12,TRBJ1-1,.,.,TRBV3-1,CASSPYATEAFF,TGTGCCAGCTCACCATACGCGACTGAAGCTTTCTTT
13,TRBJ2-1,many,TRBD1,TRBV6-5,CASRRTGGDEQFF,TGTGCCAGCAGGCGGACAGGGGGCGATGAGCAGTTCTTC
13,TRBJ1-4,.,.,TRBV10-3,CATGEQGSEKLFF,TGTGCCACGGGAGAACAGGGTAGCGAAAAACTGTTTTTT
17,TRBJ2-1,many,TRBD2,TRBV7-3,CASSSPRLAGGLHEQFF,TGTGCCAGCAGCTCCCCTCGGCTAGCGGGAGGGTTGCATGAGCAGTTCTTC
16,TRBJ2-1,many,TRBD2,TRBV20-1,CSALNFGTSSYNEQFF,TGCAGTGCTCTCAACTTCGGGACTAGCTCCTACAATGAGCAGTTCTTC
16,TRBJ1-5,few,.,TRBV5-4,CASSYKGEYSNQPQHF,TGTGCCAGCAGCTACAAGGGGGAATATAGCAATCAGCCCCAGCATTTT
13,TRBJ2-2,many,.,TRBV5-1,CASSPGTTGELFF,TGCGCCAGCAGCCCCGGGACTACCGGGGAGCTGTTTTTT
14,TRBJ2-3,.,TRBD2,TRBV4-1,CASSQAAGGGTQYF,TGCGCCAGCAGCCAAGCTGCGGGAGGAGGTACGCAGTACTTT
15,TRBJ2-3,once,TRBD1,TRBV9,CASSLEARGPRGQYF,TGCGCCAGCAGCCTAGAAGCGAGGGGGCCGAGGGGGCAGTATTTT
16,TRBJ2-5,few,TRBD1,TRBV6-5,CASSQPLDRGRKTQYF,TGTGCCAGCAGTCAGCCCTTGGACAGGGGGCGGAAGACCCAGTACTTC
13,TRBJ2-2,many,.,TRBV5-8,CASSLKDTGELFF,TGTGCCAGCAGCTTGAAGGACACCGGGGAGCTGTTTTTT
13,TRBJ2-7,many,.,TRBV7-3,CASSLRGQGEQYF,TGTGCCAGCAGCTTAAGAGGTCAGGGAGAGCAGTACTTC
15,TRBJ1-1,.,.,TRBV7-9,CASSLAGLTVVEAFF,TGTGCCAGCAGCTTAGCAGGTCTGACGGTAGTTGAAGCTTTCTTT
15,TRBJ2-3,.,.,TRBV6-6,CASSYVKGGSDTQYF,TGTGCCAGCAGTTACGTTAAGGGGGGGTCAGATACGCAGTATTTT
14,TRBJ1-2,many,TRBD1,TRBV4-2,CASSQAGTGYGYTF,TGTGCCAGCAGCCAAGCCGGGACAGGCTATGGCTACACCTTC
13,TRBJ2-6,.,.,TRBV20-1,CSASGTGANVLTF,TGCAGTGCTAGTGGGACAGGGGCCAACGTCCTGACTTTC
15,TRBJ2-5,many,.,TRBV14,CASSQELWSQETQYF,TGTGCCAGCAGCCAAGAGTTGTGGTCGCAAGAGACCCAGTACTTC
12,TRBJ2-1,many,.,TRBV9,CASSVEYNEQFF,TGTGCCAGCAGCGTAGAATACAATGAGCAGTTCTTC
16,TRBJ2-7,many,.,TRBV11-2,CASSLVGLRDSYEQYF,TGTGCCAGCAGCTTAGTTGGGTTGCGGGATTCTTACGAGCAGTACTTC
13,TRBJ1-2,.,TRBD1,TRBV10-3,CAIGTGDLYGYTF,TGTGCCATTGGGACAGGGGACCTCTATGGCTACACCTTC
16,TRBJ1-3,many,.,TRBV19,CASSIGTAYSGNTIYF,TGTGCCAGTAGTATTGGAACGGCGTACTCTGGAAACACCATATATTTT
16,TRBJ1-5,many,.,TRBV19,CASSMGQIAGNQPQHF,TGTGCCAGTAGTATGGGTCAGATAGCGGGCAATCAGCCCCAGCATTTT
17,TRBJ2-2,.,TRBD2,TRBV4-2,CASSEASGSSNTGELFF,TGTGCCTCTTCCGAGGCTAGCGGGAGTTCGAACACCGGGGAGCTGTTTTTT
14,TRBJ2-5,.,.,TRBV5-1,CASSLDSPKETQHF,TGCGCCAGCAGCTTGGATTCTCCAAAAGAGACCCAGCACTTC
13,TRBJ2-2,many,.,TRBV18,CASSPMGSGELFF,TGTGCCAGCTCACCAATGGGGTCCGGGGAGCTGTTTTTT
14,TRBJ2-5,once,TRBD2,TRBV28,CASSQAGGYETQYF,TGTGCCAGCAGTCAGGCGGGAGGCTATGAGACCCAGTACTTC
15,TRBJ2-1,many,.,TRBV20-1,CSASNPGLPYNEQFF,TGCAGTGCTAGTAATCCGGGACTTCCTTACAATGAGCAGTTCTTC
14,TRBJ1-2,.,.,TRBV6-5,CASSHSRESYGYTF,TGTGCCAGCAGTCACTCGAGGGAGAGCTATGGCTACACCTTC